This TCR beta chain was captured by sequencing in a study of blood T cell repertoires in COVID-19. On the study more broadly: Acute-phase and convalescent COVID-19 samples originated in the United States, Italy and Spain. PBMCs, B-cell-depleted T cells, or T cells were the source of the cDNA or gDNA that made up the material.

This CDR3 has 16 residues. The trim removed 4 bases at V and 5 bases at J, leaving 12 bases unmatched. Germline CDR1 is SGDLS and CDR2 is YYNGEE. Under the authors' procedure: Amplifying reference gene primers gave estimates of nucleated cell counts. Profiling relied on immunoSEQ multiplex PCR, and the TCRdb table lists in-frame clones only, not all of them. D and trimming were read from the DNA, whereas the V and J calls and clone size are those reported in that table. The table includes 150,000 to 200,000 clones, 86% detected once. The specimen sequenced was peripheral blood. The chain has TRBV9 and TRBJ2-5; 9 positions match TRBD2. The clonotype originates from a man in his 70s with acute or convalescent COVID-19. In DNA, the CDR3 is TGTGCCAGCAGCACTTATAGCGGGAGCCCGGGTGAGACCCAGTACTTC. As protein: CASSTYSGSPGETQYF. Drawing the rest from reference TRBV9 and TRBJ2-5, the complete variable domain is DSGVTQTPKHLITATGQRVTLRCSPRSGDLSVYWYQQSLDQGLQFLIQYYNGEERAKGNILERFSAQQFPDLHSELNLSSLELGDSALYFCASSTYSGSPGETQYFGPGTRLLVL.